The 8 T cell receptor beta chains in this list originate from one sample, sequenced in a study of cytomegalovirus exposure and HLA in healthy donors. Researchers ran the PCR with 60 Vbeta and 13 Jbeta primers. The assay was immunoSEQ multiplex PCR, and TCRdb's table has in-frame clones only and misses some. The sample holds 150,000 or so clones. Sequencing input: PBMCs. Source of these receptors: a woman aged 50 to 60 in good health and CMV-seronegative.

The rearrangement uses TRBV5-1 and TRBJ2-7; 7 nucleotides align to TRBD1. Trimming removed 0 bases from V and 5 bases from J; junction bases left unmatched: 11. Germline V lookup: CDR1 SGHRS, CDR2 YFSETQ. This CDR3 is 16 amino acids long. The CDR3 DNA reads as TGCGCCAGCAGCTTGGAGCCCGGACAGGTCTATCACGAGCAGTACTTC. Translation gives CASSLEPGQVYHEQYF.

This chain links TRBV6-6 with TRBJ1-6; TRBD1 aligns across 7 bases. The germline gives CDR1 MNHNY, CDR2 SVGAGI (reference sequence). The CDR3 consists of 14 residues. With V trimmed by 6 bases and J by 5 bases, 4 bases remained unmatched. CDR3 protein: CASRGTAHNSPLHF. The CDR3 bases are TGTGCCAGCAGGGGGACAGCCCATAATTCACCCCTCCACTTT.

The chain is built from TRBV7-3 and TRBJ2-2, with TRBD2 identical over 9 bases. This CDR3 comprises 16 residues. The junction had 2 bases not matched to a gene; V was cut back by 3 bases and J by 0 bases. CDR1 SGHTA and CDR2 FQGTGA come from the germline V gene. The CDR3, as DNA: TGTGCCAGCAGCTTCATAGCGGGAGCGAACACCGGGGAGCTGTTTTTT. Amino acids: CASSFIAGANTGELFF.

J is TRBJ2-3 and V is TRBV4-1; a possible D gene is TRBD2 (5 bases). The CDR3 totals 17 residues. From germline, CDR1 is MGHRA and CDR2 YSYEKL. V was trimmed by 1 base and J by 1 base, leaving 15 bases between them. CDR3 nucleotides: TGCGCCAGCAGCCAAGTACTAGTCCTGGAGGGCACAGATACGCAGTATTTT. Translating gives CASSQVLVLEGTDTQYF.

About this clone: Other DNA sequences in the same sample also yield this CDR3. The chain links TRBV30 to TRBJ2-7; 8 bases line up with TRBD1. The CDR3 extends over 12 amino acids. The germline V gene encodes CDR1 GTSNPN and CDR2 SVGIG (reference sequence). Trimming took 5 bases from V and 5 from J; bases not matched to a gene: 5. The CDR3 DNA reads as TGTGCCTGGGGGGACAGGAGGGACGAGCAGTACTTC. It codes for CAWGDRRDEQYF.

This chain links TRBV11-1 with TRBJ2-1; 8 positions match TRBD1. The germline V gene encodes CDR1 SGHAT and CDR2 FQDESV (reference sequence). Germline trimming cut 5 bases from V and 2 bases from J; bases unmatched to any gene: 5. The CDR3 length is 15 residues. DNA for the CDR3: TGTGCCAGCAGCATACAGGGGGAAGCCTACAATGAGCAGTTCTTC. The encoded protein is CASSIQGEAYNEQFF.

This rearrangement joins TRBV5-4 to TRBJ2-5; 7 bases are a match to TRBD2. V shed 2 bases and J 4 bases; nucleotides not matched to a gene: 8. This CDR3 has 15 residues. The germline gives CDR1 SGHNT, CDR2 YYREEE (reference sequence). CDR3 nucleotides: TGTGCCAGCAGCTTACTGGCGGGGGAATCAGAGACCCAGTACTTC. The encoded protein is CASSLLAGESETQYF.

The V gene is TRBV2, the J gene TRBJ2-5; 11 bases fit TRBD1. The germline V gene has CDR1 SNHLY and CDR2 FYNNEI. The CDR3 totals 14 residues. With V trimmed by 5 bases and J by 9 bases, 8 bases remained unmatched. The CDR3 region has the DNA TGTGCCAGCAGTCGGACAGGGGGCGAGTCCGCCCAGTACTTC. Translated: CASSRTGGESAQYF.